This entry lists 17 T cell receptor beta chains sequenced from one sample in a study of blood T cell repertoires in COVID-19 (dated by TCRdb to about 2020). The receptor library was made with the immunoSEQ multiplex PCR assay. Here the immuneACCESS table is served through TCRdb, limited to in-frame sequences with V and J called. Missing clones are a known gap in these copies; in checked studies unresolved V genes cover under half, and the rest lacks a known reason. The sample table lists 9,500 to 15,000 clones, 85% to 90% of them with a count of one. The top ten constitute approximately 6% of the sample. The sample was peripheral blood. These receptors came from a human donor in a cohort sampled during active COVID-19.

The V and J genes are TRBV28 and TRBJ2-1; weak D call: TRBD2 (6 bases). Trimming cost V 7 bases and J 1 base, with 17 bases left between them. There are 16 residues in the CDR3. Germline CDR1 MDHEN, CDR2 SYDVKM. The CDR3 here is CASTPRGTGSYNEQFF. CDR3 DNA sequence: TGTGCCAGCACCCCTCGGGGGACTGGGTCCTACAATGAGCAGTTCTTC.

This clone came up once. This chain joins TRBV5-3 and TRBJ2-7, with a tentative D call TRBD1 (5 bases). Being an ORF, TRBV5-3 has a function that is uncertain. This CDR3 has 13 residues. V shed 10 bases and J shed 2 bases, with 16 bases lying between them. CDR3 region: CAGIRKDTYEQYF. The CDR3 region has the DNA TGTGCCGGGATTCGGAAGGACACCTACGAGCAGTACTTC.

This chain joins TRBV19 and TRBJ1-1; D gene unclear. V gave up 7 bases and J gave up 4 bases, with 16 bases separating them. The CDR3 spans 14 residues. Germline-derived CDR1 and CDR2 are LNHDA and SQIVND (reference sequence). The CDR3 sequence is CASNTIQARTEAFF. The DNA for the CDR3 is TGTGCCAGTAATACCATCCAGGCTCGCACTGAAGCTTTCTTT.

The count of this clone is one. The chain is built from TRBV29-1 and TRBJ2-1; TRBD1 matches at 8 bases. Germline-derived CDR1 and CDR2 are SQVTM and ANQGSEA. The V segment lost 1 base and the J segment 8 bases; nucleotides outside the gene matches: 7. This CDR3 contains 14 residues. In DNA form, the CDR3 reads TGCAGCGTTGAAGCTTGGGACAGGTCCGATGAGCAGTTCTTC. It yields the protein CSVEAWDRSDEQFF.

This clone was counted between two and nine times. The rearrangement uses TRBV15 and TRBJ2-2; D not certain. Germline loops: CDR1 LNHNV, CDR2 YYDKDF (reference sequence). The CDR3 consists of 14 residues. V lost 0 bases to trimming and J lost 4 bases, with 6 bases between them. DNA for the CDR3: TGTGCCACCAGCAGAGATTTTAGCACCGGGGAGCTGTTTTTT. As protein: CATSRDFSTGELFF.

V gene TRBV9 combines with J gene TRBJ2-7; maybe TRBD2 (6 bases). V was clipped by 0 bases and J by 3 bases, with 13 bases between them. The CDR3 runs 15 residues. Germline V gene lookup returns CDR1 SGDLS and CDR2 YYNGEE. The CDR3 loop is CASSVDGSLRYEQYF. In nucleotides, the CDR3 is TGTGCCAGCAGCGTAGACGGGAGCCTTCGCTACGAGCAGTACTTC. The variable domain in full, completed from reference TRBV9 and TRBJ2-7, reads DSGVTQTPKHLITATGQRVTLRCSPRSGDLSVYWYQQSLDQGLQFLIQYYNGEERAKGNILERFSAQQFPDLHSELNLSSLELGDSALYFCASSVDGSLRYEQYFGPGTRLTVT.

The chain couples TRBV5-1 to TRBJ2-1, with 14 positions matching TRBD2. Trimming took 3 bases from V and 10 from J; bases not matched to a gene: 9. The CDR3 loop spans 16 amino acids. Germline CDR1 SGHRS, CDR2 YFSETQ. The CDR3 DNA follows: TGCGCCAGCAGCTCCGGGGGACTAGCGGGAGTGGGGGAGCAGTTCTTC. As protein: CASSSGGLAGVGEQFF.

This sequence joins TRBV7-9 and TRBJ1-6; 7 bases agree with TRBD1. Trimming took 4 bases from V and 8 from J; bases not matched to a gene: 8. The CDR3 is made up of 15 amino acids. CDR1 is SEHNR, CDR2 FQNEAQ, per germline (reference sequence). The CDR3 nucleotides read TGTGCCAGCAGCTCCTGGACAGGCGGAGATTCACCCCTCCACTTT. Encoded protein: CASSSWTGGDSPLHF.

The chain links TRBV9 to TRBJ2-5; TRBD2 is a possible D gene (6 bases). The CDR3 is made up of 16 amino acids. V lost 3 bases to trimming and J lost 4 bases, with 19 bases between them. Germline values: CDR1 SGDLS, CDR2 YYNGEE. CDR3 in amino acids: CASSAGSRVGRETQYF. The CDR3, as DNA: TGTGCCAGCAGCGCTGGTAGCAGGGTCGGGAGAGAGACCCAGTACTTC.

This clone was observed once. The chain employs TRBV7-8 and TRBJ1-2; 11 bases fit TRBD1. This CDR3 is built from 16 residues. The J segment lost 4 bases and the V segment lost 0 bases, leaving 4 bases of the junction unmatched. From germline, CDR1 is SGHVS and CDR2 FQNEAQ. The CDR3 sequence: CASSLAGQGASYGYTF. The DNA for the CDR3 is TGTGCCAGCAGCTTAGCTGGACAGGGGGCCAGCTATGGCTACACCTTC.

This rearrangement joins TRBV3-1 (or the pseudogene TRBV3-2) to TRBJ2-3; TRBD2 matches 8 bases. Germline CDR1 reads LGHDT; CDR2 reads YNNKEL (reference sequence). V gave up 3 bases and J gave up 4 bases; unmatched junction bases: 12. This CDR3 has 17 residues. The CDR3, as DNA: TGTGCCAGCAGCCATGACACCGGGACTAGGGGAGCAGATACGCAGTATTTT. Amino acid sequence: CASSHDTGTRGADTQYF.

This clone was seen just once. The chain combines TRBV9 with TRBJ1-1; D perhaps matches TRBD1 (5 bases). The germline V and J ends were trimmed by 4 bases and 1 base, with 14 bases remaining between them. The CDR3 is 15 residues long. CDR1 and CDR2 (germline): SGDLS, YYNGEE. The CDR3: CASSHRGVQNTEAFF. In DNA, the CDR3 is TGTGCCAGCAGCCACCGGGGGGTGCAGAACACTGAAGCTTTCTTT.

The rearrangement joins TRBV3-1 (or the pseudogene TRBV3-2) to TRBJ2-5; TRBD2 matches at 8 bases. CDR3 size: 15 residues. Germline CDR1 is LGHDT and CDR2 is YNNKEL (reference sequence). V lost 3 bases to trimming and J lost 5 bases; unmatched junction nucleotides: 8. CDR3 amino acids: CASSQALAARETQYF. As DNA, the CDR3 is TGTGCCAGCAGCCAGGCACTAGCGGCCCGGGAGACCCAGTACTTC.

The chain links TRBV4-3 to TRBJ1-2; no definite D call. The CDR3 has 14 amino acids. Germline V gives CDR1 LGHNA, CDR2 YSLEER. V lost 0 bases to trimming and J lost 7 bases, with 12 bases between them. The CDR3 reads CASSQEIRGSGYTF. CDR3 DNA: TGCGCCAGCAGCCAAGAGATTCGGGGTAGTGGCTACACCTTC.

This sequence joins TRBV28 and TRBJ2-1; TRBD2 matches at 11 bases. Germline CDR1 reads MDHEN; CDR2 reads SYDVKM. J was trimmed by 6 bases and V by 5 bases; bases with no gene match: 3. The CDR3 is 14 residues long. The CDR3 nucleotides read TGTGCCAGCAGTCCCCTAGCGGGGGGCAATGAGCAGTTCTTC. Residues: CASSPLAGGNEQFF.

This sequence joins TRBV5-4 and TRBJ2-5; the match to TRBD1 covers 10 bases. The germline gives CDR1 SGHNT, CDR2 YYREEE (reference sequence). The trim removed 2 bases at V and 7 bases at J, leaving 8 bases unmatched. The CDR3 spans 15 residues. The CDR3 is CASSFDRGRTGTQYF. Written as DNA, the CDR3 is TGTGCCAGCAGCTTCGACAGGGGGCGGACAGGGACCCAGTACTTC.

Written as DNA, the CDR3 is TGCGCCAGCAGCGTGGGGCACGATGGCTACACCTTC. Amino acid sequence: CASSVGHDGYTF. The chain links TRBV5-1 to TRBJ1-2, with D perhaps TRBD1 (5 bases). This CDR3 comprises 12 residues. With 4 bases removed from V and 6 bases from J, the gap between germline ends came to 10 bases. CDR1 is SGHRS and CDR2 is YFSETQ in the germline V gene.